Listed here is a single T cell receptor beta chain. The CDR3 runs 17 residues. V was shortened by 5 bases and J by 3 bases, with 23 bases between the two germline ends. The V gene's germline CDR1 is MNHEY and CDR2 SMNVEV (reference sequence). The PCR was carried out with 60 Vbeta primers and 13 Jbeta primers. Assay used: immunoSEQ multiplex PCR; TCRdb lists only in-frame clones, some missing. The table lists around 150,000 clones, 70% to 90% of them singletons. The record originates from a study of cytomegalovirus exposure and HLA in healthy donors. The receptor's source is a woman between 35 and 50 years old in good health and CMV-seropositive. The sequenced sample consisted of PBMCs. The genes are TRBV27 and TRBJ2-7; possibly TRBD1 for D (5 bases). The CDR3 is CASSQKGIGVVHYEQYF. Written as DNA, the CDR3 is TGTGCCAGCAGTCAAAAAGGAATAGGGGTGGTCCACTACGAGCAGTACTTC.